The clone carrying this T cell receptor (beta chain) was observed once. The timepoints at which blood was sampled were baseline, cycle 4 day 1, and cycle 7 day 1. CDR3 length: 15 residues. Germline V gives CDR1 KGHSH, CDR2 LQKENI. Trimming took 8 bases from V and 2 from J, leaving 17 bases between them. TCRdb's table, derived via immunoSEQ multiplex PCR, lists solely in-frame clones and lacks some. The table has tens of thousands of clones, 91% seen once; the top ten hold 13% to 15%. This specimen comes from a study of OX40 agonist ivuxolimab in advanced cancers. The source is an adult with an advanced solid tumor such as melanoma, head and neck, liver or kidney cancer. The input for sequencing was CD4+ or CD8+ T cells sorted from blood, taken in a trial of the OX40 agonist ivuxolimab. The rearrangement uses TRBV18 and TRBJ2-3, with D perhaps matching TRBD1 or TRBD2 (6 bases each). CDR3 sequence: CASNYGGGDTDTQYF. DNA of the CDR3: TGTGCCAGCAACTACGGAGGGGGAGACACAGATACGCAGTATTTT.